This is a list of T cell receptor beta chains from one sample in a study of T cell repertoires in cytomegalovirus infection. Their target antigens are unknown. TCRdb re-analysed the reads in MiXCR, keeping a single row per CDR3 protein. In the table there are tens of thousands of distinct CDR3 sequences, about 29% of which are singletons. The sequenced sample was CD8+ T cells from cultured PBMCs, obtained from culture after CMV antigen stimulation. The receptor set was obtained from a human donor in good health (CMV status not recorded). Some clones in this sample may be carry-over from other donors' samples. CDR3s include the opening cysteine and the closing phenylalanine or tryptophan. D genes are given only for firm matches. Clone size is shown for a subset of rows, as once, few, many or a class of expanded clone.

CDR3 DNA: TGTGCCAGTAGTCCCGACAGAAGAACTGAAGCTTTCTTT
CDR3 protein: CASSPDRRTEAFF
V gene: TRBV19
clone size: few
J gene: TRBJ1-1
D gene: -

CDR3 DNA: TGTGCCAGTATTACTACTAGCGGGAGGAGCTACGAGCAGTACTTC
CDR3 protein: CASITTSGRSYEQYF
V gene: TRBV6-1
clone size: many
J gene: TRBJ2-7
D gene: TRBD2

CDR3 DNA: TGTGCTAGTGGAAAACTAGCGGGAGGGGACCACAATGAGCAGTTCTTC
CDR3 protein: CASGKLAGGDHNEQFF
V gene: TRBV12-5
clone size: few
J gene: TRBJ2-1
D gene: TRBD2

CDR3 DNA: TGTGCCAGCAGCTTAACCCAGGGACTGTTTTTT
CDR3 protein: CASSLTQGLFF
V gene: TRBV7-9
clone size: few
J gene: TRBJ1-4
D gene: -

CDR3 DNA: TGTGCCAGCAGCTTAGGTCTAGCCAAAAACATTCAGTACTTC
CDR3 protein: CASSLGLAKNIQYF
V gene: TRBV7-9
clone size: many
J gene: TRBJ2-4
D gene: -

CDR3 DNA: TGTGCCAGCAGTTTATGGGCAGGGGTGGATCAGCCCCAGCATTTT
CDR3 protein: CASSLWAGVDQPQHF
V gene: TRBV27
clone size: -
J gene: TRBJ1-5
D gene: -

CDR3 DNA: TGTGCCAGCAGCCCCACAGGGGGTCCCTACGAGCAGTACTTC
CDR3 protein: CASSPTGGPYEQYF
V gene: TRBV9
clone size: -
J gene: TRBJ2-7
D gene: TRBD1

CDR3 DNA: -
CDR3 protein: CISVPEAWSSGRYEQFF
V gene: TRBV7-5
clone size: few
J gene: TRBJ2-1
D gene: -

CDR3 DNA: TGCAGTGCTAGAGATAGGAAGGGCGACCCGACCGGGGAGCTGTTTTTT
CDR3 protein: CSARDRKGDPTGELFF
V gene: TRBV20-1
clone size: -
J gene: TRBJ2-2
D gene: -

CDR3 DNA: TGTGCCAGCAGCTTAGTACTAGCGGGAGGGGCCGGGACAGATACGCAGTATTTT
CDR3 protein: CASSLVLAGGAGTDTQYF
V gene: TRBV7-2
clone size: few
J gene: TRBJ2-3
D gene: TRBD2

CDR3 DNA: TGTGCCAGCACCCCGGATACTAGCGGGGGGCCTCCCTACGAGCAGTACTTC
CDR3 protein: CASTPDTSGGPPYEQYF
V gene: TRBV28
clone size: few
J gene: TRBJ2-7
D gene: TRBD2

CDR3 DNA: TGTGCCAGCAGTCCGGGCCTACTTGAGGCCTACAATGAGCAGTTCTTC
CDR3 protein: CASSPGLLEAYNEQFF
V gene: TRBV12-3/TRBV12-4
clone size: few
J gene: TRBJ2-1
D gene: -

CDR3 DNA: TGTGCCAGCAGTTACCCGGGCAGCCTGAACACTGAAGCTTTCTTT
CDR3 protein: CASSYPGSLNTEAFF
V gene: TRBV6-2/TRBV6-3
clone size: many
J gene: TRBJ1-1
D gene: -

CDR3 DNA: TGCGCCAGCAGCCAAGGGATAGCGGAAGAGACCCAGTACTTC
CDR3 protein: CASSQGIAEETQYF
V gene: TRBV4-1
clone size: many
J gene: TRBJ2-5
D gene: -

CDR3 DNA: TGTGCCAGTAGCCCCGCGGGAGGGTTGGATGAGCAGTTCTTC
CDR3 protein: CASSPAGGLDEQFF
V gene: TRBV19
clone size: few
J gene: TRBJ2-1
D gene: TRBD2

CDR3 DNA: TGTGCCAGCAGCTTAGCGCCGGGACAGACCTACGAGCAGTACTTC
CDR3 protein: CASSLAPGQTYEQYF
V gene: TRBV7-8
clone size: -
J gene: TRBJ2-7
D gene: TRBD1

CDR3 DNA: TGTGCCTCCAGGGTCGGCAATCAGCCCCAGCATTTT
CDR3 protein: CASRVGNQPQHF
V gene: TRBV6-8
clone size: once
J gene: TRBJ1-5
D gene: -

CDR3 DNA: TGTACCAGCAGCTTAACTTGGTCCGACACCCGGCCTGAAGCTTTCTTT
CDR3 protein: CTSSLTWSDTRPEAFF
V gene: TRBV7-6
clone size: -
J gene: TRBJ1-1
D gene: -

CDR3 DNA: TGTGCCAGCTCACCGGGGGACACCGGGGAGCTGTTTTTT
CDR3 protein: CASSPGDTGELFF
V gene: TRBV18
clone size: many
J gene: TRBJ2-2
D gene: -

CDR3 DNA: TGTGCCAGCAGTAACCTAGCGGCAAGCTCCTACGAGCAGTACTTC
CDR3 protein: CASSNLAASSYEQYF
V gene: TRBV6-1
clone size: -
J gene: TRBJ2-7
D gene: TRBD2

CDR3 DNA: TGTGCCAGCAGCGTAGCTGGGAGTCCCTACAATGAGCAGTTCTTC
CDR3 protein: CASSVAGSPYNEQFF
V gene: TRBV9
clone size: once
J gene: TRBJ2-1
D gene: -

CDR3 DNA: TGTGCCAGCAGCTTGGAACATCTCTACGAGCAGTACTTC
CDR3 protein: CASSLEHLYEQYF
V gene: TRBV7-9
clone size: many
J gene: TRBJ2-7
D gene: -

CDR3 DNA: TGTGCCAGCAGTTACGGGTGGCTCCCCCAGGGACAGGGTCTTCAGTGGAACACTGAAGCTTTCTTT
CDR3 protein: CASSYGWLPQGQGLQWNTEAFF
V gene: TRBV6-2/TRBV6-3
clone size: few
J gene: TRBJ1-1
D gene: TRBD1

CDR3 DNA: TGTGCCAGCAGTGCGGACACGGCAGAGCTCCCCCAGCATTTT
CDR3 protein: CASSADTAELPQHF
V gene: TRBV6-1
clone size: -
J gene: TRBJ1-5
D gene: -

CDR3 DNA: TGTGCCAGCAGTTCACCCTTTTCTAAGGGGCTAGCGGAACTGTACAATGAGCAGTTCTTC
CDR3 protein: CASSSPFSKGLAELYNEQFF
V gene: TRBV6-6
clone size: -
J gene: TRBJ2-1
D gene: TRBD2

CDR3 DNA: TGTGCCAGCGGTGGCTACGAGCAGTACTTC
CDR3 protein: CASGGYEQYF
V gene: TRBV11-2
clone size: -
J gene: TRBJ2-7
D gene: -

CDR3 DNA: TGTGCCAGCAGTCTACTAGCGGGAGCAACAGATACGCAGTATTTT
CDR3 protein: CASSLLAGATDTQYF
V gene: TRBV27
clone size: many
J gene: TRBJ2-3
D gene: TRBD2

CDR3 DNA: TGTGCCAGCAGCCCCCTCTCCGGGGGGGCGAGGTACGAGCAGTACTTC
CDR3 protein: CASSPLSGGARYEQYF
V gene: TRBV7-8
clone size: -
J gene: TRBJ2-7
D gene: TRBD2